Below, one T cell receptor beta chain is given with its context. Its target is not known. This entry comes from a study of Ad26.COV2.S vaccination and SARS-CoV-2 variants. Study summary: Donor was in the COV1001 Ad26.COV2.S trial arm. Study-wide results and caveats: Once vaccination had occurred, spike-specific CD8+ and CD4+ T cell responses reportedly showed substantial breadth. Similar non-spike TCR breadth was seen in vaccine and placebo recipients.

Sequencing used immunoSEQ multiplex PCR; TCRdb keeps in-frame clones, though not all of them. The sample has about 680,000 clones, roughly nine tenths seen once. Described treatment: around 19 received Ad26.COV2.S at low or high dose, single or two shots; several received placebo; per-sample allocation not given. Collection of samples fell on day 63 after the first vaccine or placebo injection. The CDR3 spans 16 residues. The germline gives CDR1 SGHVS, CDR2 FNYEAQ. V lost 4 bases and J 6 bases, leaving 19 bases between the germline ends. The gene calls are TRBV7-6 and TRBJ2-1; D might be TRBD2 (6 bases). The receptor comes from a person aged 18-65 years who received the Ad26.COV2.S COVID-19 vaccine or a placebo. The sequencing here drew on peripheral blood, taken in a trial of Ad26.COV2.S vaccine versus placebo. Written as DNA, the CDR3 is TGTGCCAGCAGCTCCCCTCAAGGTGGGAGGACCAATGAGCAGTTCTTC. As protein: CASSSPQGGRTNEQFF.